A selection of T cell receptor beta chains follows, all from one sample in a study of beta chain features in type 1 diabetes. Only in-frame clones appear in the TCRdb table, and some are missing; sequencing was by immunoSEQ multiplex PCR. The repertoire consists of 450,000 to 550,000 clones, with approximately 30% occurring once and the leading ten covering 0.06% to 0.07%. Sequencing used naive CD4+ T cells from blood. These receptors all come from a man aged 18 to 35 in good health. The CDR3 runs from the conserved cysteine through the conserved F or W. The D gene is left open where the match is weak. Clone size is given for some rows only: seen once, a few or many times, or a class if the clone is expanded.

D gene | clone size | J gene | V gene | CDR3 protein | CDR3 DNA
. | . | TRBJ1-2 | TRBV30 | CAWSVQGYYGYTF | TGTGCCTGGAGTGTACAGGGATACTATGGCTACACCTTC
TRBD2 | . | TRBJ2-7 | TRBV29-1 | CSAAGLAGAEQYF | TGCAGCGCAGCGGGACTAGCGGGAGCTGAGCAGTACTTC
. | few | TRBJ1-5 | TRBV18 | CASSPPGQPQHF | TGTGCCAGCTCACCACCGGGCCAGCCCCAGCATTTT
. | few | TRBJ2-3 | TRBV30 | CAWSEGLAIMRNTQYF | TGTGCCTGGAGTGAGGGGCTAGCAATTATGAGGAATACGCAGTATTTT
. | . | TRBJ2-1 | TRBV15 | CATSRDQAGLDEQFF | TGTGCCACCAGCAGAGATCAAGCAGGGTTGGATGAGCAGTTCTTC
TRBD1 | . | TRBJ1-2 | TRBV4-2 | CASSQDLTGYGYTF | TGTGCCAGCAGCCAAGATCTGACAGGGTATGGCTACACCTTC
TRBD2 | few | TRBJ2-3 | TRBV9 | CASSPRASGAFTDTQYF | TGTGCCAGCAGCCCCCGAGCTAGCGGAGCCTTCACAGATACGCAGTATTTT
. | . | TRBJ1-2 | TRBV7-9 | CASSLERDVGYTF | TGTGCCAGCAGCTTAGAACGGGATGTGGGCTACACCTTC
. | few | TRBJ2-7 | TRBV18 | CASSPDTYEQYF | TGTGCCAGCTCACCGGATACCTACGAGCAGTACTTC
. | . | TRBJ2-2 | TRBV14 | CASSLTNTGELFF | TGTGCCAGCAGCCTGACGAACACCGGGGAGCTGTTTTTT